The present T cell receptor (beta chain) was sequenced within a study of OX40 agonist ivuxolimab in advanced cancers. Germline V gives CDR1 SQVTM, CDR2 ANQGSEA. The CDR3 length is 14 residues. V dropped 3 bases and J dropped 0 bases, with 8 bases sitting between them. Libraries were prepared by immunoSEQ multiplex PCR; TCRdb keeps only in-frame clonotypes and omits some of them. Of about 48,000 clones listed, roughly nine tenths are singletons. The V call is TRBV29-1, the J call TRBJ2-2; D ambiguous. The specimen was CD4+ or CD8+ T cells sorted from blood, collected in a trial of the OX40 agonist ivuxolimab. The clonotype comes from an adult with an advanced solid tumor such as melanoma, head and neck, liver or kidney cancer. The CDR3 loop is CSVDAQTNTGELFF. Written as DNA, the CDR3 is TGCAGCGTTGATGCACAGACGAACACCGGGGAGCTGTTTTTT.